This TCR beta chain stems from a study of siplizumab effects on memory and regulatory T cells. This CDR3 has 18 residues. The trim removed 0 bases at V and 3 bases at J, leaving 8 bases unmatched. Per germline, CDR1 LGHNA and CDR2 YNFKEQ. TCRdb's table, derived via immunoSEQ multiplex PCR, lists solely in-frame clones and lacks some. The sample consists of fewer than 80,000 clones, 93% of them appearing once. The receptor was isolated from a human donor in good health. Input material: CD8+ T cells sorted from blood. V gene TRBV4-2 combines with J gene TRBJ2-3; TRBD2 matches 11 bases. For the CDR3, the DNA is TGTGCCAGCAGCCAAGAAGACACTAGCGGGGGCCCTACAGATACGCAGTATTTT. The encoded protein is CASSQEDTSGGPTDTQYF.